This TCR beta chain was sequenced for a study of T cell responses to AZD1222 COVID-19 vaccine. Method: immunoSEQ multiplex PCR; TCRdb's copy keeps in-frame clones and lacks some. Of about 94,000 clones in the sample, approximately 87% were seen once. The analysis combined second doses at about 4 or about 12 weeks. On this clone itself: The limits of the CDR3 on the DNA are not certain, so only TCRdb's listed CDR3 is given.

With termini counted, the CDR3 has 17 amino acids. Germline V gene lookup returns CDR1 SGHNT and CDR2 YYREEE (reference sequence). The origin of this receptor is an adult who received the AZD1222 COVID-19 vaccine. This chain uses TRBV5-4 with TRBJ2-1; the table's TRBD2 call for D was not verified on the DNA. Source: peripheral blood, taken 28 days after the second AZD1222 dose. The CDR3 reads CASSSSKASGQTDEQFF.